Each of the 10 T cell receptor beta chains below was sequenced from the same sample in a study of cytomegalovirus exposure and HLA in healthy donors. Amplification used 60 Vbeta primers and 13 Jbeta primers. Sequencing was performed with immunoSEQ multiplex PCR; in TCRdb, only in-frame clones are kept and a portion is missing. The sample has 80,000 to 100,000 clones; over 75% are singletons. Sequencing input: PBMCs. The origin of the receptors is a female donor in good health and CMV-seropositive.

This rearrangement joins TRBV29-1 to TRBJ2-5; TRBD1 might be the D (5 bases). V gave up 6 bases and J gave up 5 bases, with 13 bases separating them. The CDR3 consists of 12 residues. CDR1 SQVTM and CDR2 ANQGSEA come from the germline V gene. CDR3 in amino acids: CSVPQVWETQYF. CDR3 bases: TGCAGCGTCCCACAGGTTTGGGAGACCCAGTACTTC.

The chain couples TRBV19 to TRBJ1-5; D is ambiguous. The CDR3 covers 15 residues. CDR1 and CDR2 (germline): LNHDA, SQIVND (reference sequence). Trimming removed 7 bases from V and 0 bases from J, with 13 bases in between. CDR3 protein: CASTQEPYSNQPQHF. The CDR3 DNA follows: TGTGCCAGTACCCAGGAACCGTATAGCAATCAGCCCCAGCATTTT.

The chain has TRBV2 and TRBJ2-2, with 7 bases aligning to TRBD1. The CDR3 totals 16 residues. V shed 4 bases and J 0 bases; nucleotides not matched to a gene: 5. The germline V gene has CDR1 SNHLY and CDR2 FYNNEI. The CDR3 DNA reads as TGTGCCAGCAGTGTCGCCGGGACAGCGAACACCGGGGAGCTGTTTTTT. It codes for CASSVAGTANTGELFF.

This chain joins TRBV6-5 and TRBJ1-3, with D possibly matching TRBD1 (6 bases). CDR1 is MNHEY and CDR2 is SVGAGI in the germline V gene. This CDR3 region has 14 residues. Trimming took off 4 bases at V and 4 bases at J, with 11 bases between the two ends. CDR3 in amino acids: CASSSGHNGNTIYF. The CDR3 coding sequence is TGTGCCAGCAGTTCGGGACACAACGGAAACACCATATATTTT.

The rearrangement joins TRBV19 to TRBJ1-5; unclear D gene. Germline loops: CDR1 LNHDA, CDR2 SQIVND (reference sequence). This CDR3 region has 15 residues. V lost 6 bases and J lost 2, with 14 bases in between. Written as DNA, the CDR3 is TGTGCCAGTAGGGAGAGTGGCGTCGGCAATCAGCCCCAGCATTTT. Translated: CASRESGVGNQPQHF.

The chain recombines TRBV7-3 with TRBJ2-2; 11 positions agree with TRBD2. Per germline, CDR1 SGHTA and CDR2 FQGTGA. Unmatched junction bases numbered 5, after V lost 4 bases and J lost 4 bases. This CDR3 comprises 16 residues. The CDR3 coding sequence is TGTGCCAGCAGCTCTTCCGGGACTAGCGGCACCGGGGAGCTGTTTTTT. It codes for CASSSSGTSGTGELFF. Using reference TRBV7-3 and TRBJ2-2 for the parts outside the CDR3, the full variable domain is GAGVSQTPSNKVTEKGKYVELRCDPISGHTALYWYRQSLGQGPEFLIYFQGTGAADDSGLPNDRFFAVRPEGSVSTLKIQRTERGDSAVYLCASSSSGTSGTGELFFGEGSRLTVL.

This chain connects TRBV7-8 to TRBJ2-3, with 9 bases identical to TRBD2. V lost 5 bases to trimming and J lost 2 bases; unmatched junction nucleotides: 11. Germline V CDR1 and CDR2: SGHVS, FQNEAQ. The CDR3 sequence is 17 residues long. The CDR3 DNA is TGTGCCAGCAGCCCCCCCCCGGGACTAGCTAACACAGATACGCAGTATTTT. This gives the protein CASSPPPGLANTDTQYF.

The J gene is TRBJ2-1, the V gene TRBV7-9; D is undetermined. Germline V gives CDR1 SEHNR, CDR2 FQNEAQ (reference sequence). The CDR3 totals 17 residues. Trimming pared 2 bases from V and 0 bases from J, leaving 14 bases between. The CDR3 spells CASSLRSANSSYNEQFF. CDR3 bases: TGTGCCAGCAGCTTAAGGAGCGCCAATAGCTCCTACAATGAGCAGTTCTTC.

The genes are TRBV19 and TRBJ2-3, with 8 bases identical to TRBD1. Per the germline V gene, CDR1 is LNHDA and CDR2 is SQIVND (reference sequence). There are 15 residues in the CDR3. J was trimmed by 3 bases and V by 5 bases; bases with no gene match: 7. The CDR3 DNA sequence: TGTGCCAGTAGTCCGGACAGGGATTTGACAGATACGCAGTATTTT. Its protein is CASSPDRDLTDTQYF. The full variable domain, rest sourced from reference TRBV19 and TRBJ2-3, is DGGITQSPKYLFRKEGQNVTLSCEQNLNHDAMYWYRQDPGQGLRLIYYSQIVNDFQKGDIAEGYSVSREKKESFPLTVTSAQKNPTAFYLCASSPDRDLTDTQYFGPGTRLTVL.

The J gene is TRBJ2-2, the V gene TRBV2; 14 positions agree with TRBD2. The CDR3 runs to 15 residues. J lost 10 bases, V lost 6 bases, and 7 bases had no gene match. The germline V gene encodes CDR1 SNHLY and CDR2 FYNNEI. CDR3 protein: CASSRPGLAGAELFF. In DNA form, the CDR3 reads TGTGCCAGCAGCCGCCCGGGACTAGCGGGGGCGGAGCTGTTTTTT.